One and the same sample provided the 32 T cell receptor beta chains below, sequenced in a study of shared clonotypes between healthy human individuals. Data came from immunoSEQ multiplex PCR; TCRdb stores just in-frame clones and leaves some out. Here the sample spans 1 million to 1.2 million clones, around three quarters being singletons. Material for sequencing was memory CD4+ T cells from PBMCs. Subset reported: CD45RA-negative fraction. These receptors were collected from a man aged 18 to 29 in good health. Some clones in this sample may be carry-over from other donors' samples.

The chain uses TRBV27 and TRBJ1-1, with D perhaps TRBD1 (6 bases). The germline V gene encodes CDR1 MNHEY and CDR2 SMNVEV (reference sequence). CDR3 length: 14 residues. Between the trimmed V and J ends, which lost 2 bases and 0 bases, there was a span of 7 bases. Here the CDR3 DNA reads TGTGCCAGCAGTTTACACAGGGTGAACACTGAAGCTTTCTTT. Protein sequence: CASSLHRVNTEAFF.

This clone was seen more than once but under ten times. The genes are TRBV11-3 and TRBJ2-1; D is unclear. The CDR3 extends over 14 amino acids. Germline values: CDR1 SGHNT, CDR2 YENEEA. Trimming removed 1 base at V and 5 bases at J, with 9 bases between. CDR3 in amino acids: CASSLVPEDNEQFF. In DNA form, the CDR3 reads TGTGCCAGCAGCTTAGTACCAGAAGACAATGAGCAGTTCTTC.

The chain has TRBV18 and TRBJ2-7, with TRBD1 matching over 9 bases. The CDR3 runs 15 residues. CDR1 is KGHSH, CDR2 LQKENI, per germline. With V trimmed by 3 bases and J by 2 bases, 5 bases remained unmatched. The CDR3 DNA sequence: TGTGCCAGCTCACCCACCCGGACAGGGGCCTACGAGCAGTACTTC. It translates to CASSPTRTGAYEQYF.

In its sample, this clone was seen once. The DNA for the CDR3 is TGTGCCAGCAGTTTAGGGCCGGCTATGAACACTGAAGCTTTCTTT. Translated, it gives CASSLGPAMNTEAFF. V usage is TRBV28 and J usage is TRBJ1-1, with D unclear. This CDR3 region has 15 residues. From germline, CDR1 is MDHEN and CDR2 SYDVKM. The ends were cut back, 2 bases at V and 0 bases at J, with 10 bases in the middle.

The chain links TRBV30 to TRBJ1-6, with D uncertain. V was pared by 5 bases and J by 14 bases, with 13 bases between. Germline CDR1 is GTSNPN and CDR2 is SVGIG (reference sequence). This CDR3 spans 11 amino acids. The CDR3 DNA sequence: TGTGCCTGGTCGACCCCCGGGACCCTCCACTTT. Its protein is CAWSTPGTLHF.

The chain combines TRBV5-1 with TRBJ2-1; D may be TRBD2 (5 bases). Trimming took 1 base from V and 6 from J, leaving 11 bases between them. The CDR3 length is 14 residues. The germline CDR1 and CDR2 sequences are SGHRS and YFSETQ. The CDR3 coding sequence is TGCGCCAGCAGCTTGATAACTAGTACCAATGAGCAGTTCTTC. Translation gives CASSLITSTNEQFF.

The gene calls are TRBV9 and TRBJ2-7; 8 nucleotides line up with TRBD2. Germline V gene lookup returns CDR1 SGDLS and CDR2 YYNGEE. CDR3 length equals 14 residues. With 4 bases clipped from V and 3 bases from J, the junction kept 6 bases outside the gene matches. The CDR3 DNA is TGTGCCAGCAGCAGAACCGGGACTAGCTACGAGCAGTACTTC. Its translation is CASSRTGTSYEQYF.

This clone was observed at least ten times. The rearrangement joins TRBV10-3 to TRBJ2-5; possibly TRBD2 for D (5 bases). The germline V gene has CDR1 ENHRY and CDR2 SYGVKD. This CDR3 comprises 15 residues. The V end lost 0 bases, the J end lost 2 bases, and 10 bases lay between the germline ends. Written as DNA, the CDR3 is TGTGCCATCAGTGAGTCCCGAGCGGAACAAGAGACCCAGTACTTC. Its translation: CAISESRAEQETQYF.

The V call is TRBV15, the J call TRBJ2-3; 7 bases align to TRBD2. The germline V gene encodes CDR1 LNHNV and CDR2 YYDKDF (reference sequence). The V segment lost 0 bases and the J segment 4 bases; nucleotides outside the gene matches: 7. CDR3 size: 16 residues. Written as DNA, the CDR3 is TGTGCCACCAGCAGAGAAGGACTAGTCTCCGCAGATACGCAGTATTTT. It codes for CATSREGLVSADTQYF.

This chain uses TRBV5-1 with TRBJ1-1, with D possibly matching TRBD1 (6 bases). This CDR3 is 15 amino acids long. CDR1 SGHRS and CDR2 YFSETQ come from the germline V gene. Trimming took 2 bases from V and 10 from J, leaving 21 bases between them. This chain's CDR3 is CASSFWGQTTEGAFF. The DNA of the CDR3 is TGCGCCAGCAGCTTTTGGGGGCAGACGACTGAGGGAGCTTTCTTT.

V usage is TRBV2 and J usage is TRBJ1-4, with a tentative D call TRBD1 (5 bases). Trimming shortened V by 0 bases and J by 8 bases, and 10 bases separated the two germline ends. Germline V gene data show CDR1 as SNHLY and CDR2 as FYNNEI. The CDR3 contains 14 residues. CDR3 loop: CASSEAGAREKLFF. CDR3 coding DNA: TGTGCCAGCAGTGAAGCAGGGGCGCGGGAAAAACTGTTTTTT. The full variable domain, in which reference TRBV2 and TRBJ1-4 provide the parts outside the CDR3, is EPEVTQTPSHQVTQMGQEVILRCVPISNHLYFYWYRQILGQKVEFLVSFYNNEISEKSEIFDDQFSVERPDGSNFTLKIRSTKLEDSAMYFCASSEAGAREKLFFGSGTQLSVL.

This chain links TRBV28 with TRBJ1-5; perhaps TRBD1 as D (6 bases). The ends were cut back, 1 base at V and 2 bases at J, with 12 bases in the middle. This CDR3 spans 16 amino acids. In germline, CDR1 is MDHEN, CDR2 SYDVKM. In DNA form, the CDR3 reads TGTGCCAGCAGTTTATTAGGGGGGGGAGGCAATCAGCCCCAGCATTTT. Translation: CASSLLGGGGNQPQHF.

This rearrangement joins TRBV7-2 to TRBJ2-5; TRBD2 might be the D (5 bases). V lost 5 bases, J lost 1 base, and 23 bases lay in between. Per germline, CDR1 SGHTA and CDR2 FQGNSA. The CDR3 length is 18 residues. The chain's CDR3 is CASSLRPTRGGSQETQYF. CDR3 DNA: TGTGCCAGCAGCCTGCGACCGACGCGCGGAGGATCCCAAGAGACCCAGTACTTC.

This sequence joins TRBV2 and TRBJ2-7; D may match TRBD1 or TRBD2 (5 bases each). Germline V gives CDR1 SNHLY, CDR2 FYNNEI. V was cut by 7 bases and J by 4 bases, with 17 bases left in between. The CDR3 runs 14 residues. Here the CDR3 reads CASTPRGRGYEQYF. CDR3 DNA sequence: TGTGCCAGCACCCCCCGGGGCCGGGGTTACGAGCAGTACTTC.

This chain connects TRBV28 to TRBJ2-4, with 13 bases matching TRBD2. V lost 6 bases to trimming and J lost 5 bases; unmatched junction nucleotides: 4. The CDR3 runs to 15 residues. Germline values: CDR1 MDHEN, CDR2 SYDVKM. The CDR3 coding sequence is TGTGCCAGCAGACTAGCGGGAGGGCCCCAAAACATTCAGTACTTC. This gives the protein CASRLAGGPQNIQYF. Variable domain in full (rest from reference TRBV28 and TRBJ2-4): DVKVTQSSRYLVKRTGEKVFLECVQDMDHENMFWYRQDPGLGLRLIYFSYDVKMKEKGDIPEGYSVSREKKERFSLILESASTNQTSMYLCASRLAGGPQNIQYFGAGTRLSVL.

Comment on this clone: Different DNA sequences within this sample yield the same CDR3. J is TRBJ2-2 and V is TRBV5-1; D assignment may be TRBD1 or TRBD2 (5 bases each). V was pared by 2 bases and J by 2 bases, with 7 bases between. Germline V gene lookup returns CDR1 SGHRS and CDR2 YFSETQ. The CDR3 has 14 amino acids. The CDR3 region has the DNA TGCGCCAGCAGCTTTGGGGGTAACACCGGGGAGCTGTTTTTT. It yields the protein CASSFGGNTGELFF.

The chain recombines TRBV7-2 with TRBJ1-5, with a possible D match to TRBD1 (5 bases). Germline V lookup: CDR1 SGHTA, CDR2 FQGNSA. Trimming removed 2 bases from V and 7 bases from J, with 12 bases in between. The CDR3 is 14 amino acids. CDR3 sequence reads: CASSLNQGGQPQHF. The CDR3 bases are TGTGCCAGCAGCTTAAATCAGGGCGGCCAGCCCCAGCATTTT.

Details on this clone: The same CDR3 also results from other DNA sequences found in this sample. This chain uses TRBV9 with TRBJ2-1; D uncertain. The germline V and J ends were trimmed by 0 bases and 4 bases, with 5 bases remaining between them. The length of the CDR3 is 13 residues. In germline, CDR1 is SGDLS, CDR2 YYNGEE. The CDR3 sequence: CASSVDPYNEQFF. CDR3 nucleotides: TGTGCCAGCAGCGTAGACCCGTACAATGAGCAGTTCTTC.

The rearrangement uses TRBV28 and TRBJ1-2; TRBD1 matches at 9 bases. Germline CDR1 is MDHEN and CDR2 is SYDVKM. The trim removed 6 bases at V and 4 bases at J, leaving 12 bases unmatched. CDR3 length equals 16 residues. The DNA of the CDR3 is TGTGCCAGCAGGATCCACCGGGACAGGGCTGGCTATGGCTACACCTTC. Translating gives CASRIHRDRAGYGYTF.

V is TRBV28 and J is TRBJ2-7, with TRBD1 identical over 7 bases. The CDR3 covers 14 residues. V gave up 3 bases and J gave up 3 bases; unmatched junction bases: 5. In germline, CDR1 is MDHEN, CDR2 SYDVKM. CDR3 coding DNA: TGTGCCAGCAGTTTGCCCGGGACAGTCTACGAGCAGTACTTC. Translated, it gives CASSLPGTVYEQYF.

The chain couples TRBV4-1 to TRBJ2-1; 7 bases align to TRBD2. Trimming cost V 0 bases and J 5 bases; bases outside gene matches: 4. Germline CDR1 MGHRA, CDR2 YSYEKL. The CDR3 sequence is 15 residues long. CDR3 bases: TGCGCCAGCAGCCAAGATCCCGGGAGGAACAATGAGCAGTTCTTC. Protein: CASSQDPGRNNEQFF.

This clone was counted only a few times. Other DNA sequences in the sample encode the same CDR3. CDR3 bases: TGCGCCAGCAGCCAAGTGAACCTAGTCTCCTACAATGAGCAGTTCTTC. This gives the protein CASSQVNLVSYNEQFF. The V call is TRBV4-1, the J call TRBJ2-1; D ambiguous. The V gene lost 1 base and the J gene lost 0 bases, with 10 bases spanning the gap. This CDR3 spans 16 amino acids. Germline V gene lookup returns CDR1 MGHRA and CDR2 YSYEKL.

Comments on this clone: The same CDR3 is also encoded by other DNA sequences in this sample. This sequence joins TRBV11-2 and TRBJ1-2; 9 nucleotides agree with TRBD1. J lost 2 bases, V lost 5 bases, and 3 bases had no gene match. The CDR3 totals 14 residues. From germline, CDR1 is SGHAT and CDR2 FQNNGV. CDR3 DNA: TGTGCCAGCAGCCTTGGGACAGGGAACTATGGCTACACCTTC. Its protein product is CASSLGTGNYGYTF.

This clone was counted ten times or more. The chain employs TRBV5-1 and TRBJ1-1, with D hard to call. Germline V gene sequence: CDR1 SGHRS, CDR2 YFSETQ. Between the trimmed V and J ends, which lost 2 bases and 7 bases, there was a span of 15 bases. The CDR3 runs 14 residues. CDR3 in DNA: TGCGCCAGCAGCTTCTCCGGGTCCATGAATGAAGCTTTCTTT. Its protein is CASSFSGSMNEAFF.

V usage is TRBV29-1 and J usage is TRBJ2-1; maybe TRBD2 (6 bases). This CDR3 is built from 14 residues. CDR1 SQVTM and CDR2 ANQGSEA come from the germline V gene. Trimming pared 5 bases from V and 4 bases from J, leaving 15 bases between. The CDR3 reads CSVRRGGRYNEQFF. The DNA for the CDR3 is TGCAGCGTTAGGCGGGGAGGTCGATACAATGAGCAGTTCTTC.

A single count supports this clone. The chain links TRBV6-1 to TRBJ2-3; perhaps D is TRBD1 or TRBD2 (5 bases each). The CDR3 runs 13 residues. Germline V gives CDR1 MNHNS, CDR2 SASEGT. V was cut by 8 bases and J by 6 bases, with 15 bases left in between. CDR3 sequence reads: CASHGGVLDTQYF. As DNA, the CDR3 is TGTGCCAGCCATGGGGGAGTTTTGGATACGCAGTATTTT.

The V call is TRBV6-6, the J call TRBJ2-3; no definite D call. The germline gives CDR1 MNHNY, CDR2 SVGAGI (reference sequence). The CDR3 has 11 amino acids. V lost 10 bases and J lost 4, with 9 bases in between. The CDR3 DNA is TGTGCCACCACCCTGGCAGATACGCAGTATTTT. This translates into CATTLADTQYF.

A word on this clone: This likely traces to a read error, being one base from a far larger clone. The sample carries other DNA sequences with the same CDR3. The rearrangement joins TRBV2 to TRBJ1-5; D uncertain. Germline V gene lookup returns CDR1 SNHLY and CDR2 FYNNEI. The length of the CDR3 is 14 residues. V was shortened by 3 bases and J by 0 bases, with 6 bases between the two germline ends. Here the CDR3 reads CASSDRNSNQPQHF. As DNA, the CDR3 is TGTGCCAGCAGTGACAGGAATAGCAATCAGCCCCAGCATTTT.

This chain's CDR3 is CSVGRGETQYF. The CDR3 region has the DNA TGCAGCGTTGGGAGGGGAGAGACCCAGTACTTC. The rearrangement joins TRBV29-1 to TRBJ2-5, with D possibly TRBD2 on 6 matching bases. The V gene's germline CDR1 is SQVTM and CDR2 ANQGSEA. Trimming took off 4 bases at V and 4 bases at J, with 7 bases between the two ends. The CDR3 sequence is 11 residues long.

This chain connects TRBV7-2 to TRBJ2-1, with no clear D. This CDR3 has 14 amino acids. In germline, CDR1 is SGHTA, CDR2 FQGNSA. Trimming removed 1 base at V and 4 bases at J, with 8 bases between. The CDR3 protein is CASSLEPLYNEQFF. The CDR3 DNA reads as TGTGCCAGCAGCTTAGAACCATTGTACAATGAGCAGTTCTTC. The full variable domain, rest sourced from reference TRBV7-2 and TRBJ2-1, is GAGVSQSPSNKVTEKGKDVELRCDPISGHTALYWYRQSLGQGLEFLIYFQGNSAPDKSGLPSDRFSAERTGGSVSTLTIQRTQQEDSAVYLCASSLEPLYNEQFFGPGTRLTVL.

The DNA of the CDR3 is TGTGCCAGCAGTTACGGTGACACGTCCGAAGAGACCCAGTACTTC. This translates into CASSYGDTSEETQYF. The rearrangement uses TRBV6-6 and TRBJ2-5; D ambiguous. Trimming removed 2 bases at V and 3 bases at J, with 13 bases between. The CDR3 length is 15 residues. The germline V gene has CDR1 MNHNY and CDR2 SVGAGI (reference sequence).

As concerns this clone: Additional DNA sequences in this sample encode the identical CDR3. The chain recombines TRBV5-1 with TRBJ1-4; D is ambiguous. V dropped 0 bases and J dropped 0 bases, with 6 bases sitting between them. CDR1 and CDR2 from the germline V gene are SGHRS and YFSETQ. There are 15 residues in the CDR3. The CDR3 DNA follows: TGCGCCAGCAGCTTGGGGGATTCAACTAATGAAAAACTGTTTTTT. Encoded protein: CASSLGDSTNEKLFF.